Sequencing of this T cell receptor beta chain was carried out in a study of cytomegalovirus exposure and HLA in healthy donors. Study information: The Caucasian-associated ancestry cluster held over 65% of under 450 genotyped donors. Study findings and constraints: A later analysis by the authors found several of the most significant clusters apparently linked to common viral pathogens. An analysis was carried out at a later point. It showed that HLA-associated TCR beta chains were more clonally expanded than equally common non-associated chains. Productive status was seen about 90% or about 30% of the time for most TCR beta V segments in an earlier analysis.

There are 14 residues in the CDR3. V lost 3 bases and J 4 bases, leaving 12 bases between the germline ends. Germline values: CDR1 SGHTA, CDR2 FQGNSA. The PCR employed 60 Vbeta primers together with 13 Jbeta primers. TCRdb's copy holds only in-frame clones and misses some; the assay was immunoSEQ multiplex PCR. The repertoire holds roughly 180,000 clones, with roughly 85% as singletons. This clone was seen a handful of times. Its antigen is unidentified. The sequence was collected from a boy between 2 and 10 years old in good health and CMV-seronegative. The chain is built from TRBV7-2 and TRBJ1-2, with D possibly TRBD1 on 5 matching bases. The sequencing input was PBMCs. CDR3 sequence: CASSLRSTVYGYTF. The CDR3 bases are TGTGCCAGCAGCTTGAGGTCGACAGTCTATGGCTACACCTTC.